This T cell receptor (beta chain) was recorded in a study of blood T cell repertoires in COVID-19. For the study at large: COVID-19 samples, acute and convalescent, were from the United States, Italy and Spain.

Some clones are missing from TCRdb's copy, which holds only in-frame ones; the method was immunoSEQ multiplex PCR. Counted here are 300,000 to 400,000 clones, roughly 85% occurring once; the ten biggest clones make up around 6.9%. Germline loops: CDR1 SGDLS, CDR2 YYNGEE. V was cut by 3 bases and J by 5 bases, with 8 bases left in between. This CDR3 is 12 amino acids long. This receptor was identified in a human donor in a cohort sampled during active COVID-19. Sequencing was carried out using peripheral blood. The gene calls are TRBV9 and TRBJ1-2; D not resolved. CDR3 DNA: TGTGCCAGCAGCGCCGACTTTTATGGCTACACCTTC. Protein product: CASSADFYGYTF.